The clone carrying this TCR beta chain occurred a few times. The target antigen is unknown. These data belong to a study of T cell repertoires in cytomegalovirus infection. The wider study: It was the public TCR beta signatures that indicated both CMV infection and matching HLA type. Findings of the study overall: The cumulative frequency of public TCR beta families distinguished individuals who carried CMV together with the relevant HLA.

CDR1 and CDR2 from the germline V gene are SGHVS and FNYEAQ. The CDR3 runs to 13 residues. Trimming took 1 base from V and 9 from J, leaving 10 bases between them. TCRdb analysed the reads with MiXCR anew, one entry per CDR3 protein. This table holds approximately 730,000 distinct CDR3 sequences, 30% to 35% found once. The source was cultured PBMCs, collected from culture after CMV antigen stimulation. The chain recombines TRBV7-6 with TRBJ1-5; no firm D call. The sequence was collected from a human donor in good health (CMV status not recorded). Some clones in this sample may be carry-over from other donors' samples. The CDR3, as DNA: TGTGCCAGCAGCTTAGATCACGGACGGCCCCAGCATTTT. This codes for CASSLDHGRPQHF.